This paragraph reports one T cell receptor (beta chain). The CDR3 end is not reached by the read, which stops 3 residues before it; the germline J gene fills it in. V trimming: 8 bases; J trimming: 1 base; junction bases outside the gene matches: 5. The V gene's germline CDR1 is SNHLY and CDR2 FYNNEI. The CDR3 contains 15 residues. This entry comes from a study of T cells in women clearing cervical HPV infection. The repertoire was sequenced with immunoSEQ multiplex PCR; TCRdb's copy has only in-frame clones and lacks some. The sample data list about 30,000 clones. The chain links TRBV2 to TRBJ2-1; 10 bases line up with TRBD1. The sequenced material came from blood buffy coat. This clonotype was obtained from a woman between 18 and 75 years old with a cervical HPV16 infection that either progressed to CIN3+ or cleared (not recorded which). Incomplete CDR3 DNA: TGTGCCAGCGCCCGGGACAGGGGTTCCTACAATGAG. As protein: CASARDRGSYNE. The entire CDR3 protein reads CASARDRGSYNEQFF.